This record looks at one TCR beta chain sequence and its context. Its antigen remains unknown. The data belong to a study of a mutant IDH1 vaccine in newly diagnosed glioma. The wider study: Patients began vaccination 4-6 weeks after radiotherapy alone, or with temozolomide cycles. Prior therapy was radiotherapy, temozolomide, or both; most received both. Whole-study results and caveats: Changes to the top peripheral T cell clonotypes appeared unrelated to pseudoprogression. Detectable vaccine-induced immune responses arose in approximately 93% of patients.

Assay used: immunoSEQ multiplex PCR; TCRdb lists only in-frame clones, some missing. This table has 40,000 to 55,000 clones, 76% appearing once. Germline trimming cut 2 bases from V and 5 bases from J; bases unmatched to any gene: 2. Looked up from germline, CDR1 is MNHEY and CDR2 is SVGAGI. The length of the CDR3 is 13 residues. Noted time point: week 35, safety follow-up. Doses comprised 300 ug of mutant IDH1 20-mer peptide each, plus topical imiquimod. The TCR comes from a man aged 40-49 years with glioma. Material: PBMCs, obtained from a glioma patient whose treatment included an IDH1 peptide vaccine. The rearrangement uses TRBV6-5 and TRBJ1-2; 7 bases map to TRBD1. Written as DNA, the CDR3 is TGTGCCAGCAGTTACAGGGGGCAGTATGGCTACACCTTC. It yields the protein CASSYRGQYGYTF.